The 9 T cell receptor beta chains below all came from one sample that was sequenced in a study of technical replicates of blood from several donors. Some clones are missing from TCRdb's copy, which holds only in-frame ones; the method was immunoSEQ multiplex PCR. The data show 68,000 or so clones, less than 98% seen once. The sample comprised T cells isolated from PBMCs. The origin of the receptors is a human donor in good health.

This clone was seen only once. The gene calls are TRBV19 and TRBJ2-1, with 12 bases matching TRBD2. The CDR3 has 19 residues. Trimming removed 4 bases from V and 0 bases from J; junction bases left unmatched: 10. Germline V gene lookup returns CDR1 LNHDA and CDR2 SQIVND (reference sequence). The DNA of the CDR3 is TGTGCCAGTAGTAACGGACTAGCGGGATTGGCGGTCTCCTACAATGAGCAGTTCTTC. It codes for CASSNGLAGLAVSYNEQFF.

The chain combines TRBV6-5 with TRBJ2-4; 12 bases are a match to TRBD2. Trimming cost V 6 bases and J 7 bases; bases outside gene matches: 4. CDR3 length: 14 residues. Germline V gene lookup returns CDR1 MNHEY and CDR2 SVGAGI. The CDR3 coding sequence is TGTGCCAGCAGGTCGACTAGCGGGAGTAACATTCAGTACTTC. Protein: CASRSTSGSNIQYF.

This clone was counted once. The V call is TRBV7-9, the J call TRBJ2-3; 13 bases agree with TRBD2. After removal of 3 bases from V and 2 bases from J, the junction contained 2 bases not matched to a gene. From germline, CDR1 is SEHNR and CDR2 FQNEAQ (reference sequence). The CDR3 covers 16 residues. The CDR3 loop is CASSFTSGRATDTQYF. CDR3 bases: TGTGCCAGCAGCTTTACTAGCGGGAGGGCCACAGATACGCAGTATTTT.

V usage is TRBV19 and J usage is TRBJ1-1; D perhaps matches TRBD1 (6 bases). V lost 5 bases, J lost 1 base, and 14 bases lay in between. Germline V gene lookup returns CDR1 LNHDA and CDR2 SQIVND (reference sequence). There are 15 residues in the CDR3. CDR3 in DNA: TGTGCCAGTAGTTGGACAGCCAGGGGGAACACTGAAGCTTTCTTT. This codes for CASSWTARGNTEAFF.

The V gene is TRBV19, the J gene TRBJ1-2, with 9 bases aligning to TRBD1. The CDR3 contains 18 residues. Germline CDR1 is LNHDA and CDR2 is SQIVND (reference sequence). V lost 1 base, J lost 3 bases, and 12 bases stayed unmatched. The CDR3 DNA sequence: TGTGCCAGTAGTATAGGAGGAGTCTTCGGGACAGGGCACTATGGCTACACCTTC. It specifies CASSIGGVFGTGHYGYTF.

The chain combines TRBV10-2 with TRBJ2-1, with D perhaps TRBD2 (5 bases). CDR1 and CDR2 (germline): WSHSY, SAAADI. The germline V and J ends were trimmed by 11 bases and 7 bases, with 30 bases remaining between them. This CDR3 spans 17 amino acids. The CDR3: CASRKDGLLAGFNEQFF. CDR3 bases: TGCGCCTCAAGAAAGGACGGGCTCCTGGCGGGTTTTAATGAGCAGTTCTTC.

This sequence joins TRBV4-2 and TRBJ2-1, with D hard to call. This CDR3 has 13 residues. Trimming stripped 5 bases from V and 6 bases from J, with 11 bases between. CDR1 LGHNA and CDR2 YNFKEQ come from the germline V gene. The CDR3 coding sequence is TGTGCCAGCAGCACGCGGTCTACCAATGAGCAGTTCTTC. Encoded protein: CASSTRSTNEQFF.

V and J are TRBV27 and TRBJ2-5; D is unresolved. The CDR3 runs to 14 residues. Germline values: CDR1 MNHEY, CDR2 SMNVEV (reference sequence). V lost 0 bases and J 5 bases, leaving 10 bases between the germline ends. In DNA, the CDR3 is TGTGCCAGCAGTTTATCCGCGGTTTGGGAGACCCAGTACTTC. Protein product: CASSLSAVWETQYF.

The chain couples TRBV7-6 to TRBJ2-1; 11 bases fit TRBD1. Unmatched junction bases numbered 2, after V lost 1 base and J lost 6 bases. In germline, CDR1 is SGHVS, CDR2 FNYEAQ. This CDR3 is 15 amino acids long. Here the CDR3 reads CASSLVGTGGNEQFF. The CDR3 DNA follows: TGTGCCAGCAGCTTAGTAGGGACAGGGGGCAATGAGCAGTTCTTC.